Listed here is a single T cell receptor beta chain. These donors, healthy bone marrow donors, were studied. These donors counted as nominally healthy when sampled, but unrecorded immune exposures were likely. A multiplex PCR was run with 60 Vbeta primers and 13 Jbeta primers. The authors' processing: The count from a later analysis was some 83 million unique TCR beta chains, 9 million to 12 million of them shared. Sequencing was performed with immunoSEQ multiplex PCR; in TCRdb, only in-frame clones are kept and a portion is missing. That table supplies the V and J calls and clone size; D and trimming were determined from the DNA. Among under 150,000 clones listed, about 61% were seen once. The sample comes from a study of cytomegalovirus exposure and HLA in healthy donors. Germline CDR1 is SNHLY and CDR2 is FYNNEI. The V and J ends lost 6 bases and 4 bases, in that order; junction bases with no gene match: 9. The CDR3 spans 14 residues.

The material sequenced was PBMCs. This TCR was sampled from a young man in good health and CMV-seropositive. This sequence joins TRBV2 and TRBJ2-7, with 7 bases fitting TRBD1. CDR3 region: CASRPGDREYEQYF. In DNA form, the CDR3 reads TGTGCCAGCAGGCCGGGTGACAGGGAGTACGAGCAGTACTTC.